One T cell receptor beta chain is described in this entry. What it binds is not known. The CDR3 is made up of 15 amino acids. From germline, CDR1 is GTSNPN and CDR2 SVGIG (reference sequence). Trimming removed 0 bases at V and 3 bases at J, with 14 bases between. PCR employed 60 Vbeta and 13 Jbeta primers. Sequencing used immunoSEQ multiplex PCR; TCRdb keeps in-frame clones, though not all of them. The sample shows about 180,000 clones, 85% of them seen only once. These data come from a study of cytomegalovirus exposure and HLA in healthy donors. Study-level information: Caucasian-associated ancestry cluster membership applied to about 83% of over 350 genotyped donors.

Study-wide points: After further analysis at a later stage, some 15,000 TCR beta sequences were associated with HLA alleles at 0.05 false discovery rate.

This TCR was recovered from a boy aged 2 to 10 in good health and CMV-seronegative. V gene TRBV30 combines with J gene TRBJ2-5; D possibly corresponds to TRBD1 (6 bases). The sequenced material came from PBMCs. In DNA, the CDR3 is TGTGCCTGGAGTGTACAGGGCGCAGGTAAAGAGACCCAGTACTTC. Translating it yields CAWSVQGAGKETQYF.